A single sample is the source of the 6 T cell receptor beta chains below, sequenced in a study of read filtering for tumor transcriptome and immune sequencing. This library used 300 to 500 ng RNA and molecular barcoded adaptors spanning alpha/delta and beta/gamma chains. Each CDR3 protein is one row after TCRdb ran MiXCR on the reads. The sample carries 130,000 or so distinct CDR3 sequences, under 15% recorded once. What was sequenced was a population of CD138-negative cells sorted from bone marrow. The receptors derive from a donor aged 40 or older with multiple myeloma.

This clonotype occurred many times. The CDR3 region has the DNA TGTGCCAGCAGCTTGATGTCTTTGGGTCAAGAGACCCAGTACTTC. This codes for CASSLMSLGQETQYF. The J gene is TRBJ2-5, the V gene TRBV5-6; the D is unclear. The V end lost 1 base, the J end lost 2 bases, and 12 bases lay between the germline ends. Germline CDR1 and CDR2: SGHDT and YYEEEE. CDR3 length: 15 amino acids.

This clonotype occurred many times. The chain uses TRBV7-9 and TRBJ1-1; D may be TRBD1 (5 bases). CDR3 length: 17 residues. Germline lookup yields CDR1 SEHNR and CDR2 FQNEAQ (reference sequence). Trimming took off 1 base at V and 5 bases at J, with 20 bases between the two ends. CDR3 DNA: TGTGCCAGCAGCTTAGGGGGTTGGGGCTTGGTGAGTACTGAAGCTTTCTTT. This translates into CASSLGGWGLVSTEAFF.

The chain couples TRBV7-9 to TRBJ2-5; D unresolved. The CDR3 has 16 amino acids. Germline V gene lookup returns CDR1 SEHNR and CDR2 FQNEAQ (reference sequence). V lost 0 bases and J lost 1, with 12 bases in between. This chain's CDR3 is CASSLAAPHPQETQYF. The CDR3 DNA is TGTGCCAGCAGCTTAGCGGCCCCACACCCCCAAGAGACCCAGTACTTC.

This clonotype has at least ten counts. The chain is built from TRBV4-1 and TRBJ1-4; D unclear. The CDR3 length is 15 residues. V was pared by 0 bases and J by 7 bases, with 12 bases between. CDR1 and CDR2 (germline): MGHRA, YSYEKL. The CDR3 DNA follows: TGCGCCAGCAGCCAAGATAAGAGGGAGATTGAAAAACTGTTTTTT. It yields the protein CASSQDKREIEKLFF.

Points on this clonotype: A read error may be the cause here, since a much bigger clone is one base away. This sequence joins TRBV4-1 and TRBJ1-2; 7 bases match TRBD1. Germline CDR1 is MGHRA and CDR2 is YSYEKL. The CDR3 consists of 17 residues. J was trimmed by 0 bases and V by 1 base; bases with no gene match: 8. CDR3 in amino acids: CASSQGAGGGPNYGYTF. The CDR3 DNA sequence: TGCGCCAGCAGCCAAGGGGCAGGGGGAGGCCCTAACTATGGCTACACCTTC.

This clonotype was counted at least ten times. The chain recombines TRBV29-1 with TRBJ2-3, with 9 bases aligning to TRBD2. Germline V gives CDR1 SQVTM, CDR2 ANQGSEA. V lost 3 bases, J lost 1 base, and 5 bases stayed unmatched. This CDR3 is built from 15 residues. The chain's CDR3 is CSVDSAGGGTDTQYF. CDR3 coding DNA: TGCAGCGTTGACTCTGCGGGAGGGGGCACAGATACGCAGTATTTT.